This T cell receptor beta chain was identified in a study of blood T cell repertoires in COVID-19. Background on the study: Acute and convalescent COVID-19 samples came from the United States, Italy and Spain. PBMCs, B-cell-depleted T cells, or T cells were the source of the cDNA or gDNA that made up the material.

Trimming pared 3 bases from V and 8 bases from J, leaving 12 bases between. Germline V CDR1 and CDR2: SGHKS, YYEKEE (reference sequence). The CDR3 contains 14 residues. Methods used by the authors: Using reference gene primer amplification, nucleated cell counts were estimated. Here immunoSEQ multiplex PCR was the method, and the copy in TCRdb shows in-frame clones only, minus some. The V and J calls and clone size are taken from that table; D and trimming were inferred from the DNA. Among 25,000 to 30,000 clones listed, roughly 70% were seen once. This clonotype was obtained from a boy aged 2 to 10 with active or convalescent COVID-19. The specimen sequenced was peripheral blood. The chain carries TRBV5-5 and TRBJ1-6; no definite D call. The CDR3 nucleotides read TGTGCCAGCAGCTCCTGGGAGGGCTATTCACCCCTCCACTTT. Translation: CASSSWEGYSPLHF.